These 18 T cell receptor beta chains were all obtained from the same sample, sequenced in a study of shared clonotypes between healthy human individuals. Some clones are missing from TCRdb's copy, which holds only in-frame ones; the method was immunoSEQ multiplex PCR. The sample has 2,500,000 or so clones; about 92% are singletons. Material for sequencing was naive CD4+ T cells sorted from blood. The subset here: CD45RA+ positively selected. The source is a man between 18 and 35 years old in good health.

The chain recombines TRBV5-1 with TRBJ2-7; 12 bases fit TRBD1. The CDR3 totals 17 residues. The V and J ends lost 4 bases and 7 bases, in that order; junction bases with no gene match: 15. The V gene's germline CDR1 is SGHRS and CDR2 YFSETQ. CDR3 residues: CASSQLYSGQGAGEQYF. The CDR3 DNA follows: TGCGCCAGCAGCCAACTTTATTCGGGACAGGGGGCAGGAGAGCAGTACTTC.

The V call is TRBV6-6, the J call TRBJ1-2; D gene ambiguous. Germline CDR1 and CDR2: MNHNY and SVGAGI (reference sequence). Trimming left V 0 bases short and J 3 bases short, with 5 bases between. The CDR3 extends over 13 amino acids. As DNA, the CDR3 is TGTGCCAGCAGTTACTCGGCAGACTATGGCTACACCTTC. It yields the protein CASSYSADYGYTF.

The chain joins TRBV11-2 to TRBJ2-7; D possibly corresponds to TRBD2 (5 bases). Per germline, CDR1 SGHAT and CDR2 FQNNGV. The germline V and J ends were trimmed by 3 bases and 7 bases, with 10 bases remaining between them. The CDR3 loop spans 12 amino acids. The DNA for the CDR3 is TGTGCCAGCAGCTTCGCGAGGGCTGAGCAGTACTTC. Translating gives CASSFARAEQYF.

The chain recombines TRBV27 with TRBJ1-5; D uncertain. This CDR3 comprises 15 residues. Germline lookup yields CDR1 MNHEY and CDR2 SMNVEV (reference sequence). The V and J ends lost 2 bases and 5 bases respectively, with 13 bases between them. This CDR3 is CASSLRAGGDQPQHF. CDR3 nucleotides: TGTGCCAGCAGTTTAAGGGCAGGCGGGGATCAGCCCCAGCATTTT.

Only one count was recorded for this clone. CDR3 loop: CATSRPATAGGRYEQYF. The CDR3 coding sequence is TGTGCCACCAGCAGACCCGCAACCGCAGGGGGACGCTACGAGCAGTACTTC. V and J are TRBV15 and TRBJ2-7, with 7 bases fitting TRBD1. Germline V gives CDR1 LNHNV, CDR2 YYDKDF (reference sequence). This CDR3 has 17 amino acids. V shed 2 bases and J 3 bases; nucleotides not matched to a gene: 13.

The rearrangement links TRBV19 to TRBJ1-3; D not certain. This CDR3 contains 19 residues. Germline CDR1 is LNHDA and CDR2 is SQIVND (reference sequence). Trimming cost V 5 bases and J 0 bases, with 23 bases left between them. The CDR3 loop is CASSPRPGRRKSSGNTIYF. CDR3 DNA: TGTGCCAGTAGTCCTCGGCCGGGAAGACGAAAGAGCTCTGGAAACACCATATATTTT. Full variable domain (remainder filled in from reference TRBV19 and TRBJ1-3): DGGITQSPKYLFRKEGQNVTLSCEQNLNHDAMYWYRQDPGQGLRLIYYSQIVNDFQKGDIAEGYSVSREKKESFPLTVTSAQKNPTAFYLCASSPRPGRRKSSGNTIYFGEGSWLTVV.

The chain employs TRBV7-9 and TRBJ2-3; tentatively, D is TRBD2 (5 bases). The CDR3 runs 14 residues. The V gene's germline CDR1 is SEHNR and CDR2 FQNEAQ (reference sequence). Trimming shortened V by 3 bases and J by 2 bases, and 9 bases separated the two germline ends. CDR3 DNA: TGTGCCAGCAGCTTCGAGGGATACACAGATACGCAGTATTTT. Translated, it gives CASSFEGYTDTQYF. Full variable domain (remainder filled in from reference TRBV7-9 and TRBJ2-3): DTGVSQNPRHKITKRGQNVTFRCDPISEHNRLYWYRQTLGQGPEFLTYFQNEAQLEKSRLLSDRFSAERPKGSFSTLEIQRTEQGDSAMYLCASSFEGYTDTQYFGPGTRLTVL.

With regard to this clone: The junction departs from the called germline gene at one end, perhaps through a read error. V usage is TRBV10-3 and J usage is TRBJ1-1; possible D gene TRBD1, 6 bases. CDR1 and CDR2 from the germline V gene are ENHRY and SYGVKD. This CDR3 has 13 residues. The CDR3: CAISEQQTGLEVF. The CDR3 nucleotides read TGTGCCATCAGTGAGCAGCAGACAGGCCTTGAAGTCTTT.

V usage is TRBV7-3 and J usage is TRBJ2-1, with 7 bases aligning to TRBD1. V was pared by 2 bases and J by 0 bases, with 4 bases of the junction left unmatched. The CDR3 has 16 amino acids. Germline values: CDR1 SGHTA, CDR2 FQGTGA. The chain's CDR3 is CASSLGPGGSYNEQFF. DNA of the CDR3: TGTGCCAGCAGCTTAGGGCCAGGGGGCTCCTACAATGAGCAGTTCTTC.

The chain links TRBV7-2 to TRBJ2-5, with unresolved D. This CDR3 region has 12 residues. The V end lost 3 bases, the J end lost 4 bases, and 6 bases lay between the germline ends. Germline loops: CDR1 SGHTA, CDR2 FQGNSA. The CDR3 bases are TGTGCCAGCAGCTTTATGGCAGAGACCCAGTACTTC. Amino acids: CASSFMAETQYF.

V usage is TRBV4-1 and J usage is TRBJ2-5; D is undetermined. Trimming removed 0 bases from V and 4 bases from J, with 12 bases in between. Germline lookup yields CDR1 MGHRA and CDR2 YSYEKL. The CDR3 is 15 amino acids. CDR3 protein: CASSQDFLVGETQYF. The CDR3 DNA reads as TGCGCCAGCAGCCAAGATTTTCTAGTTGGAGAGACCCAGTACTTC.

The V and J genes are TRBV6-1 and TRBJ2-7; 7 bases align to TRBD1. V was pared by 5 bases and J by 1 base, with 8 bases of the junction left unmatched. The germline gives CDR1 MNHNS, CDR2 SASEGT. The CDR3 length is 15 residues. CDR3 region: CASSPLQGVSYEQYF. Here the CDR3 DNA reads TGTGCCAGCAGTCCCTTGCAGGGGGTATCCTACGAGCAGTACTTC.

The rearrangement links TRBV7-2 to TRBJ2-7; 8 bases fit TRBD2. With V trimmed by 4 bases and J by 2 bases, 4 bases remained unmatched. The germline V gene has CDR1 SGHTA and CDR2 FQGNSA. The CDR3 runs 14 residues. This CDR3 is CASSYSGDTYEQYF. CDR3 nucleotide sequence: TGTGCCAGCAGCTATAGCGGGGACACCTACGAGCAGTACTTC.

Of note for this clone: The same CDR3 is also encoded by other DNA sequences in this sample. The gene calls are TRBV7-2 and TRBJ1-5, with D unresolved. This CDR3 has 12 residues. Germline V gene data show CDR1 as SGHTA and CDR2 as FQGNSA. The germline V and J ends were trimmed by 2 bases and 5 bases, with 4 bases remaining between them. Written as DNA, the CDR3 is TGTGCCAGCAGCTTATATGATCAGCCCCAGCATTTT. As protein: CASSLYDQPQHF.

Worth noting for this clone: The sample contains more than one DNA sequence encoding this CDR3. The rearrangement uses TRBV5-4 and TRBJ1-1, with TRBD1 matching over 8 bases. The germline gives CDR1 SGHNT, CDR2 YYREEE (reference sequence). This CDR3 comprises 16 residues. With 2 bases clipped from V and 2 bases from J, the junction kept 8 bases outside the gene matches. CDR3 sequence (DNA): TGTGCCAGCAGCTTAGGGGGACAGGTTCCAAACACTGAAGCTTTCTTT. Protein: CASSLGGQVPNTEAFF.

The gene calls are TRBV5-1 and TRBJ2-7, with D perhaps matching TRBD1 (5 bases). V lost 5 bases to trimming and J lost 3 bases, with 9 bases between them. The CDR3 is 12 residues long. Germline V lookup: CDR1 SGHRS, CDR2 YFSETQ. The CDR3 nucleotides read TGCGCCAGCAGAATGGACAACTACGAGCAGTACTTC. Translation gives CASRMDNYEQYF.

J is TRBJ1-6 and V is TRBV19; D not certain. Trimming pared 7 bases from V and 3 bases from J, leaving 10 bases between. Germline V lookup: CDR1 LNHDA, CDR2 SQIVND (reference sequence). The CDR3 runs 14 residues. The DNA for the CDR3 is TGTGCCAGTACCGAACCGGGCTATAATTCACCCCTCCACTTT. Translating gives CASTEPGYNSPLHF.

The chain combines TRBV18 with TRBJ2-7; 7 bases are a match to TRBD1. CDR1 KGHSH and CDR2 LQKENI come from the germline V gene. J gave up 4 bases and V 3 bases, and 9 bases lay outside the gene matches. CDR3 length: 15 amino acids. The chain's CDR3 is CASSPSTGPKYEQYF. In DNA, the CDR3 is TGTGCCAGCTCACCCTCGACAGGGCCAAAGTACGAGCAGTACTTC.